The sequence of this T cell receptor beta chain was determined in a study of blood T cell repertoires in COVID-19. Study overall: Italy, Spain and the United States were the sources of the convalescent and acute COVID-19 samples. The cDNA or gDNA used as material had been derived from T cells, B-cell-depleted T cells, or PBMCs.

As originally analysed: Estimation of nucleated cell counts relied on the amplification of reference gene primers. Assay used: immunoSEQ multiplex PCR; TCRdb lists only in-frame clones, some missing. The DNA gave D and trimming, while V, J and clone size come from that table. The profile covers some 240,000 clones, with 88% appearing a single time and about a tenth taken by the ten largest. The length of the CDR3 is 14 residues. Germline lookup yields CDR1 MDHEN and CDR2 SYDVKM. V lost 3 bases to trimming and J lost 8 bases; unmatched junction nucleotides: 7. Followed longitudinally, the Seattle patients had been enrolled during active infection.

This sequence originates from a woman aged 70 to 79 with COVID-19, enrolled during active disease. This chain uses TRBV28 with TRBJ1-5; 7 bases are a match to TRBD1. Sequencing used peripheral blood. The chain's CDR3 is CASSFRGGREPQHF. The CDR3 coding sequence is TGTGCCAGCAGTTTTAGAGGGGGCAGGGAGCCCCAGCATTTT.